The next 9 T cell receptor beta chains were all read from a single sample in a study of T cell repertoires in cytomegalovirus infection. TCRdb called the reads again in MiXCR, with one record for every CDR3 protein. The repertoire holds roughly 300,000 distinct CDR3 sequences, with around 25% as singletons. Sequencing was done on a sample of PBMCs. All receptors derive from a human donor in good health (CMV status not recorded). Some clones in this sample may be carry-over from other donors' samples.

This clonotype occurred a few times. The rearrangement joins TRBV6-6 to TRBJ1-1; D gene uncertain. CDR3 length equals 17 residues. The ends were cut back, 0 bases at V and 3 bases at J, with 17 bases in the middle. Per germline, CDR1 MNHNY and CDR2 SVGAGI (reference sequence). This CDR3 is CASSYSPARGKDTEAFF. Here the CDR3 DNA reads TGTGCCAGCAGTTACTCCCCTGCGAGAGGAAAGGACACTGAAGCTTTCTTT.

The chain recombines TRBV28 with TRBJ2-7; 11 positions agree with TRBD2. There are 14 residues in the CDR3. Germline CDR1 reads MDHEN; CDR2 reads SYDVKM. The V segment lost 4 bases and the J segment 5 bases; nucleotides outside the gene matches: 4. The CDR3 coding sequence is TGTGCCAGCAGTTCTAGCGGGAGGTCGGACGAGCAGTACTTC. The encoded protein is CASSSSGRSDEQYF.

The chain recombines TRBV7-8 with TRBJ2-7; a possible D gene is TRBD2 (5 bases). CDR1 and CDR2 (germline): SGHVS, FQNEAQ. V gave up 5 bases and J gave up 6 bases, with 17 bases separating them. The CDR3 consists of 14 residues. The CDR3 sequence: CASSTHMREFEQYF. The CDR3 DNA sequence: TGTGCCAGCAGCACCCACATGAGGGAGTTCGAGCAGTACTTC.

The sample holds a few counts of this clonotype. This sequence joins TRBV2 and TRBJ2-1, with TRBD2 matching 11 bases. Germline CDR1 SNHLY, CDR2 FYNNEI. After removal of 4 bases from V and 12 bases from J, the junction contained 5 bases not matched to a gene. CDR3 size: 13 residues. CDR3 protein: CASSVVAGGLQFF. CDR3 bases: TGTGCCAGCAGTGTCGTAGCGGGGGGGTTGCAGTTCTTC.

The V call is TRBV18, the J call TRBJ2-5; D not resolved. V gave up 7 bases and J gave up 2 bases, with 11 bases separating them. Per the germline V gene, CDR1 is KGHSH and CDR2 is LQKENI. This CDR3 contains 13 residues. The CDR3 DNA follows: TGTGCCAGCTTTTCGGACCTACAAGAGACCCAGTACTTC. Protein product: CASFSDLQETQYF. Filled out from reference TRBV18 and TRBJ2-5, the complete variable domain reads NAGVMQNPRHLVRRRGQEARLRCSPMKGHSHVYWYRQLPEEGLKFMVYLQKENIIDESGMPKERFSAEFPKEGPSILRIQQVVRGDSAAYFCASFSDLQETQYFGPGTRLLVL.

This clonotype was counted only a few times. This sequence joins TRBV10-3 and TRBJ2-1; 8 nucleotides line up with TRBD2. Germline lookup yields CDR1 ENHRY and CDR2 SYGVKD. V gave up 10 bases and J gave up 7 bases; unmatched junction bases: 15. The CDR3 runs to 15 residues. DNA for the CDR3: TGTGCCACCCAAACGTCCGGGACTAGACAGAATGAGCAGTTCTTC. It is translated as CATQTSGTRQNEQFF.

At least ten counts were recorded for this clonotype. The chain employs TRBV7-9 and TRBJ1-2; possible D gene TRBD1, 6 bases. Trimming removed 8 bases from V and 6 bases from J, with 19 bases in between. The V gene's germline CDR1 is SEHNR and CDR2 FQNEAQ (reference sequence). The CDR3 loop spans 14 amino acids. The chain's CDR3 is CASAGDTLGNGYTF. CDR3 bases: TGTGCCAGCGCCGGGGACACACTCGGAAATGGCTACACCTTC.

This clonotype was observed many times. The genes are TRBV28 and TRBJ2-7; TRBD1 aligns across 7 bases. This CDR3 has 14 amino acids. V was pared by 6 bases and J by 2 bases, with 7 bases of the junction left unmatched. The germline V gene has CDR1 MDHEN and CDR2 SYDVKM. CDR3 coding DNA: TGTGCCAGCAGCCTATACAGGGGCCCCTACGAGCAGTACTTC. It codes for CASSLYRGPYEQYF.

Only a few counts were recorded for this clonotype. This sequence joins TRBV20-1 and TRBJ2-3; 7 bases fit TRBD1. Germline lookup yields CDR1 DFQATT and CDR2 SNEGSKA (reference sequence). The V segment lost 0 bases and the J segment 2 bases; nucleotides outside the gene matches: 8. The CDR3 contains 16 residues. The CDR3 spells CSARDRDSGLTDTQYF. CDR3 coding DNA: TGCAGTGCTAGAGATCGGGACAGTGGTCTCACAGATACGCAGTATTTT.